The T cell receptor (beta chain) described here comes from a study of beta chain features in type 1 diabetes. In germline, CDR1 is SEHNR, CDR2 FQNEAQ (reference sequence). This CDR3 comprises 15 residues. Trimming took off 6 bases at V and 5 bases at J, with 17 bases between the two ends. Findings of the study overall: Moderate yet significant TCRB CDR3 shortening was seen in Type 1 diabetes patients in all four CD4+ subsets.

The study reverse transcribed the entire isolated RNA, so it sequenced expressed TCRB transcripts. Only in-frame clones appear in the TCRdb table, and some are missing; sequencing was by immunoSEQ multiplex PCR. The sample includes hundreds of thousands of clones, around an eighth seen only once; the top ten take approximately 0.022%. In this sample, this clone turned up a few times. Its specificity is unknown. This chain connects TRBV7-9 to TRBJ2-1, with D possibly TRBD2 on 7 matching bases. The sequence derives from a man in his late teens or twenties with type 1 diabetes. Material for sequencing was naive CD4+ T cells from blood. CDR3 amino acids: CASSSPGGPNNEQFF. The CDR3 DNA sequence: TGTGCCAGCAGTTCACCCGGGGGGCCCAACAATGAGCAGTTCTTC. The variable domain in full, with the rest retrieved from reference TRBV7-9 and TRBJ2-1, is DTGVSQNPRHKITKRGQNVTFRCDPISEHNRLYWYRQTLGQGPEFLTYFQNEAQLEKSRLLSDRFSAERPKGSFSTLEIQRTEQGDSAMYLCASSSPGGPNNEQFFGPGTRLTVL.